This T cell receptor (beta chain) was documented in a study of blood T cell repertoires in COVID-19. Study as a whole: Acute and convalescent COVID-19 specimens originated in the United States, Italy and Spain. Sample material is recorded as cDNA or gDNA derived from T cells, B-cell-depleted T cells, or PBMCs.

CDR1 and CDR2 (germline): LNHDA, SQIVND (reference sequence). The CDR3 consists of 16 residues. V shed 2 bases and J shed 1 base, with 12 bases lying between them. Original analysis: The assay estimated nucleated cells by amplifying reference gene primers. Here immunoSEQ multiplex PCR was the method, and the copy in TCRdb shows in-frame clones only, minus some. V and J calls and clone size are those listed in that table; D and trimming were worked out from the DNA. Of roughly 200,000 clones detected, around 89% appear once; the ten largest clones hold approximately 0.64%. The sample comprised peripheral blood. The receptor was isolated from a man aged 45-65 years with acute or convalescent COVID-19. The chain couples TRBV19 to TRBJ1-5; D remains ambiguous. The CDR3, as DNA: TGTGCCAGTAGTATAATAGGAGATTCGAGCAATCAGCCCCAGCATTTT. It is translated as CASSIIGDSSNQPQHF.